Sequencing of this T cell receptor (beta chain) was carried out in a study of T cells after yellow fever vaccination. Whole-study findings and limits: Most primary-vaccination clones recurred post-booster (more than 95% CD4, roughly 90% CD8). The study found a weaker secondary response that peaked faster, day 5 versus 15.

They built TCR cDNA with 5'RACE template switching, a step that put in a universal primer site and UMIs. MiXCR, applied by TCRdb to the 5' RACE reads, yields one record per CDR3 protein. The top ten hold roughly a quarter of the sample, which has about 310,000 distinct CDR3 sequences, around 4% seen once. V lost 0 bases, J lost 6 bases, and 12 bases lay in between. There are 14 residues in the CDR3. Germline CDR1 reads SGHRS; CDR2 reads YFSETQ. The sample holds many counts of this clonotype. No antigen is known for it. This sequence was found in a man aged 18-30 years who received the YFV17D yellow fever vaccine. This chain joins TRBV5-1 and TRBJ1-1; D remains unclear. Sequenced material: PBMCs, taken on the day of the yellow fever booster vaccination. The CDR3 DNA is TGCGCCAGCAGCTTGGACGTGGGCTTCCCTGAAGCTTTCTTT. This encodes CASSLDVGFPEAFF. The whole variable domain, filled in from reference TRBV5-1 and TRBJ1-1, reads KAGVTQTPRYLIKTRGQQVTLSCSPISGHRSVSWYQQTPGQGLQFLFEYFSETQRNKGNFPGRFSGRQFSNSRSEMNVSTLELGDSALYLCASSLDVGFPEAFFGQGTRLTVV.